This T cell receptor (beta chain) was sequenced in a study of beta chain features in type 1 diabetes. General observations from the study: Shorter templates might be favored by PCR, and equally so in patients and in controls. Moderate but significant shortening of TCRB CDR3s was recorded in all four CD4+ subsets from Type 1 diabetes patients.

As concerns this clone: Antigen unknown. This same CDR3 is encoded by further DNA sequences in the sample.

The sequenced template was cDNA made from the entire isolated RNA. Only in-frame clones appear in the TCRdb table, and some are missing; sequencing was by immunoSEQ multiplex PCR. The sample lists 240,000 or so clones, over 65% occurring once. Per donor, one heparinised blood draw averaged roughly 110 mL. Each sorted population was over 95% pure. CDR1 and CDR2 from the germline V gene are GTSNPN and SVGIG (reference sequence). This CDR3 is 11 amino acids long. V was clipped by 3 bases and J by 3 bases, with 4 bases between them. This clonotype was obtained from a man aged 30 to 39 in good health. The rearrangement joins TRBV30 to TRBJ2-3; no definite D call. Sequencing input: naive CD4+ T cells from blood. This chain's CDR3 is CAWSPTDTQYF. Here the CDR3 DNA reads TGTGCCTGGAGCCCTACAGATACGCAGTATTTT.